This passage covers 18 T cell receptor beta chains from one sample sequenced in a study of blood T cell repertoires in COVID-19. The data were produced by immunoSEQ multiplex PCR, yet TCRdb's version contains in-frame clones alone and is incomplete. The sample includes tens of thousands of clones, around 80% of them seen just once. Sequencing was performed on peripheral blood. All receptors come from a human donor in a cohort sampled during active COVID-19.

This clone has just a few counts. This chain joins TRBV11-2 and TRBJ2-7; TRBD2 aligns across 7 bases. CDR3 length equals 15 residues. From germline, CDR1 is SGHAT and CDR2 FQNNGV. With V trimmed by 3 bases and J by 2 bases, 7 bases remained unmatched. The CDR3 nucleotides read TGTGCCAGCAGCTTCGGTGGGACTACCGCCTACGAGCAGTACTTC. This translates into CASSFGGTTAYEQYF.

The chain carries TRBV18 and TRBJ1-1, with no clear D. V lost 0 bases and J 8 bases, leaving 13 bases between the germline ends. This CDR3 spans 14 amino acids. Germline-derived CDR1 and CDR2 are KGHSH and LQKENI. The CDR3 loop is CASSPPMGRSEAFF. The CDR3 coding sequence is TGTGCCAGCTCACCACCGATGGGGAGATCGGAAGCTTTCTTT.

V gene TRBV5-1 combines with J gene TRBJ2-7; no reliable D call. This CDR3 comprises 12 residues. V lost 3 bases, J lost 6 bases, and 10 bases lay in between. CDR1 and CDR2 from the germline V gene are SGHRS and YFSETQ. CDR3 in amino acids: CASSSTAREQYF. Here the CDR3 DNA reads TGCGCCAGCAGCTCTACTGCCCGCGAGCAGTACTTC.

The gene calls are TRBV6-2 or TRBV6-3 and TRBJ2-7; TRBD1 agrees at 7 bases. V shed 2 bases, J shed 2 bases, and the junction held 6 bases outside the gene matches. Germline CDR1 is MNHEY and CDR2 is SVGEGT. This CDR3 comprises 15 residues. The CDR3 sequence: CASSYADRATYEQYF. The CDR3 DNA reads TGTGCCAGCAGTTACGCCGACAGGGCCACCTACGAGCAGTACTTC.

V and J are TRBV10-3 and TRBJ2-7, with a possible D match to TRBD2 (5 bases). The length of the CDR3 is 15 residues. Per germline, CDR1 ENHRY and CDR2 SYGVKD. The germline V and J ends were trimmed by 5 bases and 6 bases, with 20 bases remaining between them. The chain's CDR3 is CAISNVAEDDGEQYF. The CDR3 DNA reads as TGTGCCATCAGTAACGTGGCGGAGGACGATGGCGAGCAGTACTTC.

This rearrangement joins TRBV5-1 to TRBJ2-2, with TRBD1 matching over 7 bases. The J segment lost 4 bases and the V segment lost 4 bases, leaving 7 bases of the junction unmatched. The CDR3 length is 15 residues. Looked up from germline, CDR1 is SGHRS and CDR2 is YFSETQ. The CDR3 here is CASSPGAGGTGELFF. The CDR3 DNA sequence: TGCGCCAGCAGCCCCGGGGCAGGGGGCACCGGGGAGCTGTTTTTT.

This rearrangement joins TRBV10-1 to TRBJ2-3, with 9 bases matching TRBD2. Germline trimming cut 2 bases from V and 4 bases from J; bases unmatched to any gene: 4. Germline V CDR1 and CDR2: WNHNN, SYGVQD (reference sequence). This CDR3 is 15 amino acids long. CDR3 sequence reads: CASSEGRGGADTQYF. In nucleotides, the CDR3 is TGCGCCAGCAGTGAGGGGCGGGGGGGCGCAGATACGCAGTATTTT.

DNA of the CDR3: TGTGCCACTGGACAGGGGGGGACGGGTGAGCAGTTCTTC. As protein: CATGQGGTGEQFF. V is TRBV10-3 and J is TRBJ2-1, with 10 bases lining up with TRBD1. Trimming took 10 bases from V and 9 from J; bases not matched to a gene: 9. The V gene's germline CDR1 is ENHRY and CDR2 SYGVKD. The CDR3 consists of 13 residues.

Remarks on this clone: Other DNA sequences from this sample encode an identical CDR3 as well. V and J are TRBV12-3 or TRBV12-4 and TRBJ1-2; no reliable D call. The germline V and J ends were trimmed by 5 bases and 5 bases, with 6 bases remaining between them. The CDR3 is 11 amino acids. DNA of the CDR3: TGTGCCAGCAGTCGGAGTTATGGCTACACCTTC. Its protein is CASSRSYGYTF.

The V gene is TRBV15, the J gene TRBJ2-3; 7 bases match TRBD1. The CDR3 length is 16 residues. Germline lookup yields CDR1 LNHNV and CDR2 YYDKDF (reference sequence). V trimming: 1 base; J trimming: 0 bases; junction bases outside the gene matches: 4. CDR3 residues: CATSRAPGQSTDTQYF. DNA for the CDR3: TGTGCCACCAGCAGAGCACCGGGACAGAGCACAGATACGCAGTATTTT.

The table lists this clone with a count of one. The CDR3 nucleotides read TGTGCCAGCGCCCCCCAGGGGGTCAATCAGCCCCAGCATTTT. Its protein product is CASAPQGVNQPQHF. The chain links TRBV27 to TRBJ1-5, with 7 bases aligning to TRBD1. CDR1 MNHEY and CDR2 SMNVEV come from the germline V gene (reference sequence). J lost 3 bases, V lost 8 bases, and 7 bases had no gene match. This CDR3 region has 14 residues.

The chain has TRBV7-7 and TRBJ2-2; 10 bases map to TRBD2. This CDR3 spans 17 amino acids. Germline CDR1 SSHAT, CDR2 FNYEAQ (reference sequence). The CDR3 is CAIPDLERGGLSGELFF. The CDR3, as DNA: TGTGCTATCCCCGATTTGGAGCGGGGGGGCCTTAGCGGGGAGCTGTTTTTT.

The rearrangement links TRBV5-1 to TRBJ2-5, with 7 bases fitting TRBD1. CDR1 and CDR2 (germline): SGHRS, YFSETQ. The CDR3 has 13 residues. The J segment lost 5 bases and the V segment lost 4 bases, leaving 5 bases of the junction unmatched. CDR3 residues: CASSTTGLETQYF. The CDR3 DNA reads TGCGCCAGCAGCACGACAGGGTTGGAGACCCAGTACTTC.

The genes are TRBV7-9 and TRBJ1-5; 9 bases match TRBD1. Per the germline V gene, CDR1 is SEHNR and CDR2 is FQNEAQ (reference sequence). V was clipped by 7 bases and J by 5 bases; unmatched bases: 6. The CDR3 runs to 14 residues. This CDR3 reads CASTYGTGHQPQHF. DNA for the CDR3: TGTGCCAGCACCTATGGGACAGGGCATCAGCCCCAGCATTTT.

V is TRBV27 and J is TRBJ2-1; D not resolved. V dropped 0 bases and J dropped 0 bases, with 6 bases sitting between them. CDR1 and CDR2 from the germline V gene are MNHEY and SMNVEV (reference sequence). This CDR3 has 15 residues. CDR3 nucleotides: TGTGCCAGCAGTTTATCGCGGAGCTCCTACAATGAGCAGTTCTTC. It yields the protein CASSLSRSSYNEQFF.

V and J are TRBV7-6 and TRBJ2-6, with a weak D call TRBD1 (6 bases). The CDR3 length is 20 residues. Germline CDR1 SGHVS, CDR2 FNYEAQ. Between the trimmed V and J ends, which lost 1 base and 0 bases, there was a span of 19 bases. The CDR3 coding sequence is TGTGCCAGCAGCTTAGTATGGACCGGGACATTGCGCTCTGGGGCCAACGTCCTGACTTTC. Translating it yields CASSLVWTGTLRSGANVLTF. Full variable domain (missing parts from reference TRBV7-6 and TRBJ2-6): GAGVSQSPRYKVTKRGQDVALRCDPISGHVSLYWYRQALGQGPEFLTYFNYEAQQDKSGLPNDRFSAERPEGSISTLTIQRTEQRDSAMYRCASSLVWTGTLRSGANVLTFGAGSRLTVL.

This clone appeared a few times. V is TRBV5-1 and J is TRBJ2-7; TRBD2 aligns across 8 bases. In germline, CDR1 is SGHRS, CDR2 YFSETQ. CDR3 size: 15 residues. V shed 6 bases, J shed 5 bases, and the junction held 13 bases outside the gene matches. In nucleotides, the CDR3 is TGCGCCAGCACCCCCTTTTCGGGGGGGCTGAACGAGCAGTACTTC. Translating gives CASTPFSGGLNEQYF.

V usage is TRBV20-1 and J usage is TRBJ1-1, with D maybe TRBD1 (6 bases). Between the trimmed V and J ends, which lost 5 bases and 8 bases, there was a span of 12 bases. Germline V gene data show CDR1 as DFQATT and CDR2 as SNEGSKA (reference sequence). The CDR3 runs 11 residues. CDR3 region: CSALPTGEAFF. In nucleotides, the CDR3 is TGCAGTGCTCTCCCGACAGGAGAAGCTTTCTTT.